The clone carrying this T cell receptor (beta chain) turned up a few times. Its antigen remains unknown. V trimming: 1 base; J trimming: 5 bases; junction bases outside the gene matches: 12. The germline CDR1 and CDR2 sequences are SGHRS and YFSETQ. This CDR3 comprises 18 residues. Researchers ran the PCR with 60 Vbeta and 13 Jbeta primers. Clones were sequenced by immunoSEQ multiplex PCR, and TCRdb holds only the in-frame ones, with some missing. The table lists about 200,000 clones, roughly 80% of them singletons. This record belongs to a study of cytomegalovirus exposure and HLA in healthy donors. Study-level information: Among the approximately 400 genotyped donors, 65% to 85% were placed in the Caucasian-associated ancestry cluster.

Overall study findings and caveats: Listed as cytomegalovirus-associated were 170 or so TCR beta chains. Certain sequence variants were highly shared and formed a cluster, and this cluster was likely a sequencing artifact. Follow-up analysis later connected one missense variant in DCLRE1C with trimming of TCR beta V- and J-genes.

The sequencing sample was made of PBMCs. This clonotype originated in a woman aged 40 to 50 in good health and CMV-seronegative. V and J are TRBV5-1 and TRBJ2-2; 9 bases are shared with TRBD2. CDR3 nucleotide sequence: TGCGCCAGCAGCTTGATCGGCCTTGGCGGGAGGGTAACCGGGGAGCTGTTTTTT. This gives the protein CASSLIGLGGRVTGELFF.